Listed here are 17 T cell receptor beta chains from one sample, sequenced in a study of prognosis after radiotherapy for stage I lung cancer. Genomic DNA served as the source from which two-round multiplex PCR generated TCR beta CDR3 amplicons. Each TRBV and TRBJ gene had its own primer in the first PCR round. TCRdb analysed the multiplex PCR reads with MiXCR anew, one entry per CDR3 protein. The profile covers over 30,000 distinct CDR3 sequences, with around 22% appearing a single time and approximately 26% taken by the ten largest. The sequenced sample was PBMCs, obtained before or after stereotactic body radiation therapy (not recorded which). The receptors shown here come from a donor over 45 with non-small cell lung cancer.

Ten or more counts support this clonotype. The rearrangement joins TRBV7-2 to TRBJ2-1; perhaps TRBD2 as D (5 bases). The CDR3 contains 12 residues. The germline CDR1 and CDR2 sequences are SGHTA and FQGNSA. V was trimmed by 11 bases and J by 6 bases, leaving 14 bases between them. CDR3 nucleotides: TGTGCCCTGACGGGGTACCGCAATGAGCAGTTCTTC. Translation gives CALTGYRNEQFF.

This clonotype was counted ten times or more. This sequence joins TRBV27 and TRBJ2-7; unclear D gene. The CDR3 sequence is 14 residues long. Germline CDR1 is MNHEY and CDR2 is SMNVEV (reference sequence). V was clipped by 3 bases and J by 0 bases, with 9 bases between them. The CDR3 DNA reads as TGTGCCAGCAGTTTTTCGTTGAACTCCTACGAGCAGTACTTC. Translating gives CASSFSLNSYEQYF.

In this sample, this clonotype turned up many times. The V and J genes are TRBV27 and TRBJ1-6, with D tentatively TRBD1 (5 bases). Trimming took off 5 bases at V and 6 bases at J, with 14 bases between the two ends. This CDR3 is built from 15 residues. The V gene's germline CDR1 is MNHEY and CDR2 SMNVEV (reference sequence). CDR3 DNA: TGTGCCAGCAGTCCTTCGGGGGGAGGTAATTCACCCCTCCACTTT. Translating gives CASSPSGGGNSPLHF.

In this sample, this clonotype turned up many times. This chain joins TRBV6-1 and TRBJ2-7, with D maybe TRBD1 (6 bases). Per the germline V gene, CDR1 is MNHNS and CDR2 is SASEGT. The CDR3 has 14 amino acids. V dropped 6 bases and J dropped 2 bases, with 14 bases sitting between them. CDR3 bases: TGTGCCAGCAGGAAGACAGGCTACACCTACGAGCAGTACTTC. Translated, it gives CASRKTGYTYEQYF.

This clonotype was seen repeatedly, ten times or more. The chain recombines TRBV5-5 with TRBJ2-3; 10 nucleotides align to TRBD1. The CDR3 spans 16 residues. With 2 bases clipped from V and 1 base from J, the junction kept 4 bases outside the gene matches. Germline V gene lookup returns CDR1 SGHKS and CDR2 YYEKEE (reference sequence). The CDR3 coding sequence is TGTGCCAGCAGCTTAACCGGGACAGGGGGCACAGATACGCAGTATTTT. Translating it yields CASSLTGTGGTDTQYF.

This clonotype came up many times. The chain combines TRBV24-1 with TRBJ1-2; D is unresolved. This CDR3 is 13 amino acids long. Germline V gene lookup returns CDR1 KGHDR and CDR2 SFDVKD. V lost 1 base, J lost 8 bases, and 10 bases lay in between. The CDR3 loop reads CATSDFNEGGYTF. The CDR3 region has the DNA TGTGCCACCAGTGATTTTAACGAAGGGGGCTACACCTTC.

This clonotype came up many times. V and J are TRBV3-1 and TRBJ1-2; D is unclear. There are 14 residues in the CDR3. Germline CDR1 is LGHDT and CDR2 is YNNKEL (reference sequence). The germline V and J ends were trimmed by 0 bases and 7 bases, with 12 bases remaining between them. The DNA for the CDR3 is TGTGCCAGCAGCCAAGATTCGAGGGCTGGTGGCTACACCTTC. Its protein is CASSQDSRAGGYTF.

The table lists this clonotype with a few counts. Just one base apart from a much larger clone, this may be a read error. The V call is TRBV7-2, the J call TRBJ1-5; D is perhaps TRBD1 (6 bases). Trimming shortened V by 4 bases and J by 3 bases, and 13 bases separated the two germline ends. CDR1 and CDR2 (germline): SGHTA, FQGNSA. CDR3 length: 15 amino acids. CDR3 nucleotides: TGTGCCAGCAGCTCATATAGGACAGACAATCAGCCCCAGCATTTT. Protein sequence: CASSSYRTDNQPQHF. Based on the CDR3 plus reference TRBV7-2 and TRBJ1-5, the full variable domain is GAGVSQSPSNKVTEKGKDVELRCDPISGHTALYWYRQSLGQGLEFLIYFQGNSAPDKSGLPSDRFSAERTGGSVSTLTIQRTQQEDSAVYLCASSSYRTDNQPQHFGDGTRLSIL.

This clonotype was seen many times. J is TRBJ2-5 and V is TRBV28, with a tentative D call TRBD1 (6 bases). Germline CDR1 is MDHEN and CDR2 is SYDVKM. CDR3 length equals 16 residues. V was pared by 1 base and J by 4 bases, with 16 bases between. The CDR3 sequence is CASSLFSGPQGETQYF. CDR3 sequence (DNA): TGTGCCAGCAGTTTATTCTCGGGGCCACAGGGAGAGACCCAGTACTTC.

In its sample, this clonotype was seen many times. This chain connects TRBV7-9 to TRBJ1-1, with 8 bases that match TRBD1. This CDR3 contains 12 residues. The J segment lost 8 bases and the V segment lost 5 bases, leaving 4 bases of the junction unmatched. Germline V gene data show CDR1 as SEHNR and CDR2 as FQNEAQ (reference sequence). CDR3 nucleotide sequence: TGTGCCAGCAGCGTTAACAGGGGGGAAGCTTTCTTT. Translation gives CASSVNRGEAFF.

This clonotype occurred once. Since a much larger clone is just one base distant, this may be a read error. V is TRBV7-2 and J is TRBJ1-2, with TRBD1 as a possible D gene (5 bases). The CDR3 covers 15 residues. Deletions cut 5 bases from V and 6 bases from J, with 19 bases between. Per the germline V gene, CDR1 is SGHTA and CDR2 is FQGNSA. This chain's CDR3 is CASSRDTSGTHGYTF. CDR3 coding DNA: TGTGCCAGCAGCCGCGACACTTCCGGGACCCATGGCTACACCTTC.

At least ten counts were recorded for this clonotype. J is TRBJ2-3 and V is TRBV7-8; TRBD2 matches at 10 bases. The CDR3 is 17 amino acids. Trimming took 1 base from V and 2 from J; bases not matched to a gene: 6. In germline, CDR1 is SGHVS, CDR2 FQNEAQ. The CDR3 sequence: CASSLGASGGLTDTQYF. CDR3 DNA: TGTGCCAGCAGCTTAGGGGCTAGCGGGGGCCTCACAGATACGCAGTATTTT.

This clonotype was seen repeatedly, ten times or more. The rearrangement links TRBV6-1 to TRBJ2-7, with 9 bases aligning to TRBD1. This CDR3 has 16 amino acids. Germline-derived CDR1 and CDR2 are MNHNS and SASEGT. With 6 bases clipped from V and 2 bases from J, the junction kept 11 bases outside the gene matches. DNA of the CDR3: TGTGCCAGCAGCCCCGGGACAGGGTCGATCCCCTACGAGCAGTACTTC. Its protein product is CASSPGTGSIPYEQYF.

This clonotype was seen a handful of times. A read error may be the cause here, since a much bigger clone is one base away. The chain carries TRBV7-9 and TRBJ2-3; no definite D call. The CDR3 runs 15 residues. V was pared by 8 bases and J by 4 bases, with 19 bases between. CDR1 and CDR2 from the germline V gene are SEHNR and FQNEAQ (reference sequence). The CDR3 sequence is CASDLRVSRADTQYF. The CDR3 nucleotides are TGTGCCAGCGATCTTAGGGTGTCTAGGGCAGATACGCAGTATTTT. The full variable domain, in which reference TRBV7-9 and TRBJ2-3 provide the parts outside the CDR3, is DTGVSQNPRHKITKRGQNVTFRCDPISEHNRLYWYRQTLGQGPEFLTYFQNEAQLEKSRLLSDRFSAERPKGSFSTLEIQRTEQGDSAMYLCASDLRVSRADTQYFGPGTRLTVL.

This clonotype was observed many times. The chain employs TRBV2 and TRBJ1-5; 8 positions match TRBD1. V shed 6 bases and J 6 bases; nucleotides not matched to a gene: 7. Germline assignment: CDR1 SNHLY and CDR2 FYNNEI. The CDR3 consists of 14 residues. The CDR3 here is CASRHGQGSQPQHF. The CDR3 DNA is TGTGCCAGCAGACACGGACAGGGAAGTCAGCCCCAGCATTTT. Complete variable domain (other parts from reference TRBV2 and TRBJ1-5): EPEVTQTPSHQVTQMGQEVILRCVPISNHLYFYWYRQILGQKVEFLVSFYNNEISEKSEIFDDQFSVERPDGSNFTLKIRSTKLEDSAMYFCASRHGQGSQPQHFGDGTRLSIL.

In this sample, this clonotype turned up many times. CDR3 in amino acids: CASSQRVGTEAFF. DNA of the CDR3: TGTGCCAGCAGCCAAAGGGTAGGGACTGAAGCTTTCTTT. The chain is built from TRBV3-1 and TRBJ1-1; D is unresolved. V was pared by 2 bases and J by 5 bases, with 9 bases between. From germline, CDR1 is LGHDT and CDR2 YNNKEL (reference sequence). The CDR3 totals 13 residues.

Concerning this clonotype: A far larger clone is a single base away, which makes a read error likely. In DNA form, the CDR3 reads TGTGCCAGCAGCCCCGTTGGATCGCCCCAGCATTTT. It yields the protein CASSPVGSPQHF. The V and J genes are TRBV6-2 or TRBV6-3 and TRBJ1-5; D is ambiguous. CDR1 MNHEY and CDR2 SVGEGT come from the germline V gene. Trimming pared 6 bases from V and 9 bases from J, leaving 12 bases between. This CDR3 has 12 residues.